These 24 T cell receptor beta chains were all obtained from the same sample, sequenced in a study of T cells in Graves' hyperthyroidism and ophthalmopathy. What was amplified from RNA transcripts were TCR beta CDR3 regions. Primed by the HTBI set, a first-round RT-PCR was run on the TCR CDR3. MiXCR, run by TCRdb on the multiplex PCR reads, gives a single entry per CDR3 protein. The data contain 500,000 to 800,000 distinct CDR3 sequences, 40% to 55% of them seen just once; the ten biggest clones take up about 7.7%. The sequenced sample consisted of peripheral blood or thyroid tissue (not recorded which). These receptor sequences come from an adult man with Graves' disease, either hyperthyroidism or ophthalmopathy (not recorded which).

This clonotype was observed a few times. This chain joins TRBV7-2 and TRBJ1-5, with D tentatively TRBD1 (5 bases). Trimming stripped 3 bases from V and 2 bases from J, with 17 bases between. CDR1 SGHTA and CDR2 FQGNSA come from the germline V gene. CDR3 size: 17 residues. CDR3 in amino acids: CASSLAPSRVGNQPQHF. CDR3 DNA: TGTGCCAGCAGCTTGGCACCAAGCAGGGTTGGCAATCAGCCCCAGCATTTT.

Notes on this clonotype: Since a much larger clone is just one base distant, this may be a read error. The CDR3 sequence: CAISGGSDGYQETQYF. The CDR3 DNA follows: TGTGCCATCAGTGGAGGGTCGGACGGTTACCAAGAGACCCAGTACTTC. This chain connects TRBV10-3 to TRBJ2-5, with D perhaps TRBD2 (5 bases). From germline, CDR1 is ENHRY and CDR2 SYGVKD. CDR3 length: 16 residues. V lost 4 bases and J 0 bases, leaving 15 bases between the germline ends.

This clonotype is a singleton in its sample. A much larger clone is a single base away; this may be a read error. This chain joins TRBV7-4 and TRBJ1-6; 11 nucleotides align to TRBD1. Germline CDR1 SGHVT, CDR2 SQSDAQ. The V gene end was trimmed by 2 bases and the J gene end by 8 bases; junction bases not matched to a gene: 2. The CDR3 length is 15 residues. Written as DNA, the CDR3 is TGTGCCAGCAGCTTACGGACAGGGGGCGATTCACCCCTCCACTTT. Translating it yields CASSLRTGGDSPLHF.

The genes are TRBV29-1 and TRBJ1-3; maybe TRBD1 (6 bases). Between the trimmed V and J ends, which lost 3 bases and 8 bases, there was a span of 14 bases. Germline lookup yields CDR1 SQVTM and CDR2 ANQGSEA. The CDR3 consists of 13 residues. This CDR3 is CSVDWTAGYTIYF. CDR3 coding DNA: TGCAGCGTTGACTGGACAGCTGGCTACACCATATATTTT.

This clonotype was seen once. The V call is TRBV7-9, the J call TRBJ1-4; 7 nucleotides line up with TRBD1. Germline trimming cut 5 bases from V and 8 bases from J; bases unmatched to any gene: 5. The length of the CDR3 is 13 residues. The germline V gene has CDR1 SEHNR and CDR2 FQNEAQ (reference sequence). CDR3 amino acids: CASSTGEEEKLFF. In DNA form, the CDR3 reads TGTGCCAGCAGCACAGGGGAGGAGGAAAAACTGTTTTTT.

The chain recombines TRBV29-1 with TRBJ1-3; D is perhaps TRBD1 (5 bases). Germline V CDR1 and CDR2: SQVTM, ANQGSEA. The length of the CDR3 is 14 residues. The germline V and J ends were trimmed by 3 bases and 0 bases, with 9 bases remaining between them. The CDR3 sequence: CSVDRALSGNTIYF. The CDR3 DNA reads TGCAGCGTTGACAGGGCACTCTCTGGAAACACCATATATTTT. Full variable domain (missing parts from reference TRBV29-1 and TRBJ1-3): SAVISQKPSRDICQRGTSLTIQCQVDSQVTMMFWYRQQPGQSLTLIATANQGSEATYESGFVIDKFPISRPNLTFSTLTVSNMSPEDSSIYLCSVDRALSGNTIYFGEGSWLTVV.

This clonotype occurred many times. V is TRBV7-2 and J is TRBJ2-5; D not resolved. CDR1 SGHTA and CDR2 FQGNSA come from the germline V gene. The length of the CDR3 is 13 residues. Trimming took off 1 base at V and 2 bases at J, with 5 bases between the two ends. The CDR3 DNA reads as TGTGCCAGCAGCTTAGGGCTTCAAGAGACCCAGTACTTC. It codes for CASSLGLQETQYF.

The V call is TRBV7-8, the J call TRBJ2-6, with 8 bases lining up with TRBD1. This CDR3 has 16 amino acids. Germline CDR1 SGHVS, CDR2 FQNEAQ. V lost 5 bases, J lost 3 bases, and 6 bases stayed unmatched. CDR3 sequence reads: CASSMGTGRGANVLTF. The CDR3 DNA reads TGTGCCAGCAGCATGGGGACAGGCCGTGGGGCCAACGTCCTGACTTTC.

This clonotype was counted ten times or more. This chain uses TRBV7-9 with TRBJ2-5; D not certain. Trimming stripped 1 base from V and 1 base from J, with 13 bases between. Looked up from germline, CDR1 is SEHNR and CDR2 is FQNEAQ (reference sequence). The length of the CDR3 is 16 residues. The CDR3 DNA follows: TGTGCCAGCAGCTTAGTGATGGGTCACAGCCAAGAGACCCAGTACTTC. The encoded protein is CASSLVMGHSQETQYF.

Points on this clonotype: Possible read error: a much larger clone is one base away. V and J are TRBV7-2 and TRBJ1-2; D unresolved. Germline V gene sequence: CDR1 SGHTA, CDR2 FQGNSA. The CDR3 is 11 residues long. CDR3 loop: CASSSRIAEAF. The CDR3 DNA reads TGTGCCAGCAGCTCCCGAATAGCTGAGGCCTTC.

This clonotype came up a few times. This CDR3 reads CASSLGVNGELFF. The CDR3 DNA sequence: TGTGCCAGCAGCTTAGGGGTGAATGGGGAGCTGTTTTTT. The chain joins TRBV7-2 to TRBJ2-2, with unresolved D. The CDR3 runs to 13 residues. Germline CDR1 and CDR2: SGHTA and FQGNSA. Trimming took 1 base from V and 8 from J, leaving 8 bases between them.

This clonotype was counted a few times. V and J are TRBV10-3 and TRBJ2-6; TRBD1 matches 9 bases. There are 20 residues in the CDR3. Losses at the gene ends were 3 bases for V and 0 bases for J; bases not matched to a gene: 12. From germline, CDR1 is ENHRY and CDR2 SYGVKD. CDR3 protein: CAISDPITGGSDSGANVLTF. The CDR3 region has the DNA TGTGCCATCAGTGACCCAATCACAGGGGGCTCCGACTCTGGGGCCAACGTCCTGACTTTC.

CDR3 sequence reads: CSAAGPTGANVLTF. In nucleotides, the CDR3 is TGCAGCGCAGCCGGGCCAACTGGGGCCAACGTCCTGACTTTC. The rearrangement links TRBV29-1 to TRBJ2-6; no reliable D call. The CDR3 sequence is 14 residues long. Trimming stripped 7 bases from V and 2 bases from J, with 12 bases between. CDR1 and CDR2 (germline): SQVTM, ANQGSEA.

The V gene is TRBV24-1, the J gene TRBJ1-5; 9 bases are shared with TRBD1. The V segment lost 3 bases and the J segment 14 bases; nucleotides outside the gene matches: 7. The germline V gene has CDR1 KGHDR and CDR2 SFDVKD. This CDR3 region has 13 residues. In nucleotides, the CDR3 is TGTGCCACCAGTGATGCCCCCGGGACAGGGAAGCATTTT. Residues: CATSDAPGTGKHF.

This clonotype was seen repeatedly, ten times or more. The chain employs TRBV7-9 and TRBJ1-5; weak D call: TRBD1 (5 bases). CDR3 length: 12 amino acids. CDR1 and CDR2 from the germline V gene are SEHNR and FQNEAQ (reference sequence). V gave up 2 bases and J gave up 7 bases, with 6 bases separating them. The CDR3 nucleotides are TGTGCCAGCAGCTTACAGGGACAGCCCCAGCATTTT. Encoded protein: CASSLQGQPQHF.

This clonotype appeared many times. The chain uses TRBV7-6 and TRBJ2-7, with 12 bases lining up with TRBD1. With V trimmed by 6 bases and J by 7 bases, 4 bases remained unmatched. CDR1 is SGHVS and CDR2 is FNYEAQ in the germline V gene. This CDR3 is built from 13 residues. The CDR3 spells CASRRDRGREQYF. The CDR3 DNA follows: TGTGCCAGCAGGCGGGACAGGGGGCGAGAGCAGTACTTC.

The V and J genes are TRBV6-1 and TRBJ2-6; weak D call: TRBD1 (5 bases). CDR1 MNHNS and CDR2 SASEGT come from the germline V gene. V dropped 7 bases and J dropped 4 bases, with 17 bases sitting between them. CDR3 length: 16 amino acids. The CDR3 coding sequence is TGTGCCAGCACTGACCCTTCAGGGTCCGGGGCCAACGTCCTGACTTTC. Protein: CASTDPSGSGANVLTF.

The gene calls are TRBV2 and TRBJ1-1, with 9 nucleotides matching TRBD1. V lost 6 bases, J lost 6 bases, and 8 bases stayed unmatched. The CDR3 has 14 amino acids. Germline V lookup: CDR1 SNHLY, CDR2 FYNNEI. The CDR3 nucleotides read TGTGCCAGCAGGGGGGACAGGGCAGGCTCTGAAGCTTTCTTT. Translation: CASRGDRAGSEAFF.

This chain links TRBV2 with TRBJ2-7; TRBD1 might be the D (6 bases). There are 16 residues in the CDR3. V lost 5 bases, J lost 1 base, and 18 bases lay in between. Per the germline V gene, CDR1 is SNHLY and CDR2 is FYNNEI. CDR3 bases: TGTGCCAGCAGTCGGATGGGACAAGCCTTTTCCTACGAGCAGTACTTC. Protein product: CASSRMGQAFSYEQYF. The whole variable domain, remainder taken from reference TRBV2 and TRBJ2-7, is EPEVTQTPSHQVTQMGQEVILRCVPISNHLYFYWYRQILGQKVEFLVSFYNNEISEKSEIFDDQFSVERPDGSNFTLKIRSTKLEDSAMYFCASSRMGQAFSYEQYFGPGTRLTVT.

Only a few counts were recorded for this clonotype. The V call is TRBV20-1, the J call TRBJ2-2, with a possible D match to TRBD2 (5 bases). V was cut by 0 bases and J by 3 bases, with 11 bases left in between. The CDR3 is 15 residues long. Germline CDR1 DFQATT, CDR2 SNEGSKA (reference sequence). The CDR3 here is CSARDRRADTGELFF. DNA of the CDR3: TGCAGTGCTAGAGATAGGCGGGCGGACACCGGGGAGCTGTTTTTT.

The V and J genes are TRBV7-8 and TRBJ2-7; D is ambiguous. Per germline, CDR1 SGHVS and CDR2 FQNEAQ. Trimming took 2 bases from V and 5 from J, leaving 10 bases between them. The CDR3 consists of 13 residues. CDR3 sequence (DNA): TGTGCCAGCAGCTTATCGCGGAAAGACGAGCAGTACTTC. Encoded protein: CASSLSRKDEQYF.

This chain connects TRBV20-1 to TRBJ2-7, with D unresolved. CDR1 is DFQATT, CDR2 SNEGSKA, per germline (reference sequence). The V end was cut by 0 bases, the J end by 1 base, with 16 bases between. The CDR3 spans 16 residues. CDR3 DNA sequence: TGCAGTGCTAGAGAAGGTAGCTTAACGAGATCCTACGAGCAGTACTTC. Its translation is CSAREGSLTRSYEQYF.

J is TRBJ1-1 and V is TRBV12-3 or TRBV12-4; D gene uncertain. The CDR3 is 14 residues long. Trimming shortened V by 5 bases and J by 2 bases, and 12 bases separated the two germline ends. Written as DNA, the CDR3 is TGTGCCAGCAGTCCCTCTGTCACTAACACTGAAGCTTTCTTT. This encodes CASSPSVTNTEAFF.

The chain is built from TRBV29-1 and TRBJ1-1; 7 nucleotides align to TRBD1. The ends lost 8 bases at V and 1 base at J; junction bases unmatched: 4. The CDR3 runs to 12 residues. The germline V gene encodes CDR1 SQVTM and CDR2 ANQGSEA. CDR3 amino acids: CSLRTGNTEAFF. As DNA, the CDR3 is TGCAGCTTACGGACAGGGAACACTGAAGCTTTCTTT.